This entry lists 17 T cell receptor beta chains sequenced from one sample in a study of CD8+ T cells in alopecia areata. TCR sequencing used cDNA made by reverse transcription of extracted RNA. The protocol was immunoSEQ multiplex PCR, while the TCRdb copy is restricted to in-frame clones and leaves out a portion. The repertoire consists of about 120,000 clones, none detected only once. The material sequenced was lesional skin. The receptors originated from a C3H/HeJ mouse with alopecia areata. Strain haplotype (MHC): H2-k.

The sample holds a few counts of this clone. Mouse gene names and germline throughout. The read stops 4 residues short of the end of the CDR3; the missing end is completed from the germline J gene. J is TRBJ2-7 and V is TRBV1; a weak D match, TRBD1 (6 bases). CDR1 is NSQYPW, CDR2 LRSPGD, per germline (reference sequence). The V end was cut by 0 bases, the J end by 2 bases, with 11 bases between. This CDR3 contains 15 residues. The sequenced CDR3 bases are TGCACCTGCAGTGCAGATAGGGGGTACACCTAT. This translates into CTCSADRGYTY. In full, the CDR3 reads CTCSADRGYTYEQYF.

This clone was seen at least ten times. Genes here carry mouse names. The read gets to within 4 residues of the CDR3 end, and the germline J gene fills in the rest. This chain links TRBV13-3 with TRBJ2-1; 7 bases fit TRBD1. CDR3 size: 15 residues. V lost 1 base, J lost 4 bases, and 5 bases stayed unmatched. CDR1 is NNHDY and CDR2 is SYVADS in the germline V gene. The CDR3 sequence is CASSDRGTEYAEQFF. CDR3 bases read: TGTGCCAGCAGTGATAGGGGGACAGAGTATGCT.

Turning to this clone: Gene names are mouse gene names. The read ends 4 residues early relative to the CDR3; the germline J gene fills the gap. The V and J genes are TRBV13-1 and TRBJ1-2, with D unresolved. The CDR3 sequence is 12 residues long. Germline loops: CDR1 NSHNY, CDR2 SYGAGN. CDR3 bases read: TGTGCCAGCAGTGATGTACAGTAC. Its translation: CASSDVQY. The whole CDR3 sequence reads CASSDVQYDYTF.

This clone was seen more than once but under ten times. Mouse germline and gene names are used. The CDR3 end falls 4 residues outside the read, so it is completed with the germline J gene. V gene TRBV13-3 combines with J gene TRBJ2-1; TRBD2 aligns across 7 bases. CDR1 and CDR2 (germline): NNHDY, SYVADS. This CDR3 is 14 amino acids long. Trimming at V came to 5 bases and at J to 3 bases, leaving 5 bases not matched to a gene. CDR3 residues: CASRSGGIYAEQFF. CDR3 DNA (partial): TGTGCCAGCAGATCTGGGGGAATCTATGCT.

In regard to this clone: Germline and genes here are mouse. The CDR3 end falls 4 residues outside the read, so it is completed with the germline J gene. The chain has TRBV13-3 and TRBJ2-1, with 11 bases that match TRBD2. Losses at the gene ends were 3 bases for V and 1 base for J; bases not matched to a gene: 3. The CDR3 consists of 16 residues. Germline V gives CDR1 NNHDY, CDR2 SYVADS. CDR3 amino acids: CASSGDWGLNYAEQFF. The covered CDR3 bases are TGTGCCAGCAGTGGGGACTGGGGGCTCAACTATGCT.

This clone appeared many times. The TCRdb protein fails to match the DNA translation at residue 11; the protein reported here was translated from the DNA. These gene names are mouse names. The CDR3 goes on 3 residues after the read ends, and that part is filled in from the germline J gene. The rearrangement links TRBV13-3 to TRBJ1-3; D is possibly TRBD1 (5 bases). V was pared by 6 bases and J by 0 bases, with 10 bases between. Germline loops: CDR1 NNHDY, CDR2 SYVADS. The CDR3 runs to 14 residues. The CDR3 protein is CASTSGISGNTLYF. The covered CDR3 bases are TGTGCCAGCACCTCAGGGATTTCTGGAAATACG.

A few counts support this clone. Gene names and germline match the mouse. Read sequence stops 4 residues before the CDR3 end, and the germline J gene provides the missing end. The chain combines TRBV13-3 with TRBJ2-3; TRBD1 might be the D (6 bases). Per the germline V gene, CDR1 is NNHDY and CDR2 is SYVADS. The V and J ends lost 5 bases and 0 bases respectively, with 13 bases between them. This CDR3 is built from 15 residues. Partial CDR3 DNA: TGTGCCAGCAGAGGGACAAAAAATAGTGCAGAA. Translated: CASRGTKNSAE. The whole CDR3 reads CASRGTKNSAETLYF.

This clone was seen a few times. The germline and genes are mouse ones. The read terminates 4 residues ahead of where the CDR3 ends, so the germline J gene completes it. The V call is TRBV1, the J call TRBJ2-3; D perhaps matches TRBD2 (6 bases). V was pared by 5 bases and J by 3 bases, with 12 bases between. Germline lookup yields CDR1 NSQYPW and CDR2 LRSPGD (reference sequence). This CDR3 has 14 residues. The CDR3 loop is CTCSPPGEAETLYF. The sequenced part of the CDR3 DNA is TGCACCTGCAGTCCCCCTGGGGAGGCAGAA.

Worth noting for this clone: Mouse names are used for the genes. Coverage ceases 4 residues before the CDR3 finishes, and the germline J gene fills in the end. The genes are TRBV1 and TRBJ2-3; TRBD2 matches at 8 bases. Germline loops: CDR1 NSQYPW, CDR2 LRSPGD (reference sequence). The CDR3 sequence is 16 residues long. Trimming took 2 bases from V and 0 from J; bases not matched to a gene: 4. The CDR3 bases that were read are TGCACCTGCAGTGCATGGGGGGGGCTTAGTGCAGAA. Translation gives CTCSAWGGLSAE. The entire CDR3 protein is CTCSAWGGLSAETLYF.

Comment on this clone: All gene names here are mouse names. The CDR3 end is not reached by the read, which stops 4 residues before it; the germline J gene fills it in. This chain connects TRBV13-3 to TRBJ2-5; the D gene is possibly TRBD1 (6 bases). Germline V CDR1 and CDR2: NNHDY, SYVADS. CDR3 length: 13 residues. The CDR3 DNA, read in part, is TGTGCCAGCAGTCAGGCAGGGGATGAC. Protein product: CASSQAGDD. The entire CDR3 sequence reads CASSQAGDDTQYF.

With respect to this clone: Gene and germline names: mouse. The CDR3 end falls 4 residues outside the read, so it is completed with the germline J gene. The chain carries TRBV31 and TRBJ2-3, with a weak D call TRBD2 (5 bases). V lost 3 bases to trimming and J lost 1 base, with 11 bases between them. The CDR3 consists of 14 residues. The germline gives CDR1 GKSSPN, CDR2 SITVG. CDR3 bases read: TGTGCCTGGAGGGACTTTGGGGGTGCAGAA. Residues: CAWRDFGGAE. The entire CDR3 reads CAWRDFGGAETLYF. The full variable domain, its missing parts supplied by reference TRBV31 and TRBJ2-3, is AQTIHQWPVAEIKAVGSPLSLGCTIKGKSSPNLYWYWQATGGTLQQLFYSITVGQVESVVQLNLSASRPKDDQFILSTEKLLLSHSGFYLCAWRDFGGAETLYFGSGTRLTVL.

Remarks on this clone: These gene names are mouse names. The read terminates 4 residues before the CDR3 end, so the remaining end is supplied by the germline J gene. The chain couples TRBV13-3 to TRBJ2-1; 8 nucleotides agree with TRBD2. Germline V lookup: CDR1 NNHDY, CDR2 SYVADS. The CDR3 consists of 17 residues. The V segment lost 0 bases and the J segment 1 base; nucleotides outside the gene matches: 6. Incomplete CDR3 DNA: TGTGCCAGCAGTGATGCAAGCTGGGGGGCGAACTATGCT. This gives the protein CASSDASWGANYA. The whole CDR3 region reads CASSDASWGANYAEQFF.

A remark on this clone: The protein given in TCRdb and the translation of the DNA differ at residue 10, and the sequence presented here derives from the DNA. Genes and germline are mouse. The CDR3 loop reads CPCSRASGNTLYF. CDR3 DNA, as far as it was read: TGCCCCTGCAGCAGGGCTTCTGGAAATACG. The chain uses TRBV1 and TRBJ1-3, with D possibly matching TRBD1 (5 bases). The CDR3 end lies 3 residues beyond the end of the read and is filled in from the germline J gene. This CDR3 region has 13 residues. Germline V gene data show CDR1 as NSQYPW and CDR2 as LRSPGD (reference sequence).

On this clone itself: The genes are named according to mouse. The read finishes 4 residues shy of the CDR3 end, and the germline J gene is used to complete it. This chain connects TRBV13-3 to TRBJ2-3; 8 bases align to TRBD2. CDR1 NNHDY and CDR2 SYVADS come from the germline V gene. CDR3 length: 15 residues. J lost 2 bases, V lost 3 bases, and 5 bases had no gene match. This chain's CDR3 is CASSGGGVIAETLYF. Partial CDR3 DNA: TGTGCCAGCAGTGGTGGGGGGGTGATTGCAGAA.

As for this clone: The listed genes are named as in mouse. The read falls 4 residues short of the CDR3 end, and the missing part is taken from the germline J gene. The chain joins TRBV1 to TRBJ1-1; 7 bases align to TRBD1. The V gene's germline CDR1 is NSQYPW and CDR2 LRSPGD (reference sequence). The CDR3 totals 14 residues. The part of the CDR3 DNA that was read is TGCACCTGCAGTGCAGAGGGACAGACCCTA. Protein sequence: CTCSAEGQTL. The CDR3, in full, reads CTCSAEGQTLEVFF. The entire variable domain, with the rest obtained from reference TRBV1 and TRBJ1-1, is as follows: VTLLEQNPRWRLVPRGQAVNLRCILKNSQYPWMSWYQQDLQKQLQWLFTLRSPGDKEVKSLPGADYLATRVTDTELRLQVANMSQGRTLYCTCSAEGQTLEVFFGKGTRLTVV.

A note on this clone: Gene names are the mouse ones. The read finishes 4 residues shy of the CDR3 end, and the germline J gene is used to complete it. This chain links TRBV13-3 with TRBJ2-4; perhaps TRBD2 as D (6 bases). V was shortened by 0 bases and J by 2 bases, with 13 bases between the two germline ends. Germline assignment: CDR1 NNHDY and CDR2 SYVADS. The CDR3 consists of 16 residues. The chain's CDR3 is CASSDARGENQNTLYF. The part of the CDR3 DNA that was read is TGTGCCAGCAGTGATGCACGGGGGGAGAATCAAAAC.

The table lists this clone with a few counts. The genes are named according to mouse. The read halts 4 residues ahead of the CDR3 end, with the missing end drawn from the germline J gene. The chain is built from TRBV13-3 and TRBJ2-7, with TRBD2 matching 9 bases. In germline, CDR1 is NNHDY, CDR2 SYVADS. V dropped 4 bases and J dropped 0; count of bases not matched to a gene: 5. This CDR3 is 15 amino acids long. The CDR3 spells CASSNKLGGSYEQYF. Partial CDR3 DNA: TGTGCCAGCAGTAACAAACTGGGGGGCTCCTAT.